The 21 T cell receptor beta chains reported below all come from one sample, sequenced in a study of cytotoxic CD8 clonotypes in ibrutinib-treated CLL. Assay: immunoSEQ multiplex PCR; the TCRdb copy retains only in-frame clones and omits some. The sample lists 150,000 to 200,000 clones, around 80% occurring once. Sample: PBMCs, taken after 24 months of ibrutinib treatment. These receptors came from a human donor with chronic lymphocytic leukemia.

The chain joins TRBV5-5 to TRBJ1-1; 9 bases line up with TRBD1. Germline V gives CDR1 SGHKS, CDR2 YYEKEE (reference sequence). The CDR3 contains 17 residues. V trimming: 3 bases; J trimming: 4 bases; junction bases outside the gene matches: 13. The DNA for the CDR3 is TGTGCCAGCAGCTCCCCGACAGGGGGTGAATGGAGCACTGAAGCTTTCTTT. It yields the protein CASSSPTGGEWSTEAFF.

The J gene is TRBJ1-2, the V gene TRBV11-2, with D perhaps TRBD1 (5 bases). This CDR3 is 13 amino acids long. Trimming removed 3 bases at V and 8 bases at J, with 13 bases between. Germline loops: CDR1 SGHAT, CDR2 FQNNGV. The chain's CDR3 is CASSFGTSGGYTF. The CDR3 DNA reads as TGTGCCAGCAGCTTTGGGACCTCGGGGGGCTACACCTTC.

The chain employs TRBV30 and TRBJ1-1; 7 positions match TRBD1. The germline V gene encodes CDR1 GTSNPN and CDR2 SVGIG (reference sequence). Trimming at V came to 1 base and at J to 4 bases, leaving 9 bases not matched to a gene. This CDR3 has 15 residues. The CDR3 nucleotides read TGTGCCTGGAGTGGAAAGACAGGGAGTACCACTGAAGCTTTCTTT. This codes for CAWSGKTGSTTEAFF.

The V and J genes are TRBV5-4 and TRBJ2-5; 7 nucleotides match TRBD1. Unmatched junction bases numbered 1, after V lost 1 base and J lost 4 bases. In germline, CDR1 is SGHNT, CDR2 YYREEE (reference sequence). This CDR3 has 13 amino acids. CDR3 in amino acids: CASSLTGAETQYF. The CDR3 DNA reads as TGTGCCAGCAGCTTGACAGGGGCAGAGACCCAGTACTTC.

Here the CDR3 DNA reads TGTGCCAGCAGTCCGCTATCGGTCACGAACACCGGGGAGCTGTTTTTT. This sequence encodes CASSPLSVTNTGELFF. The chain links TRBV27 to TRBJ2-2; no reliable D call. Germline V gene data show CDR1 as MNHEY and CDR2 as SMNVEV (reference sequence). With 5 bases removed from V and 0 bases from J, the gap between germline ends came to 13 bases. There are 16 residues in the CDR3.

Many counts were recorded for this clone. The V and J genes are TRBV19 and TRBJ1-5; a possible D gene is TRBD1 (6 bases). The V end lost 5 bases, the J end lost 0 bases, and 11 bases lay between the germline ends. Germline values: CDR1 LNHDA, CDR2 SQIVND (reference sequence). The CDR3 length is 15 residues. The CDR3: CASSHGQNSNQPQHF. CDR3 sequence (DNA): TGTGCCAGTAGTCACGGACAGAATAGCAATCAGCCCCAGCATTTT.

V is TRBV18 and J is TRBJ2-5; either TRBD1 or TRBD2 may fit D (5 bases each). The CDR3 is 15 amino acids. V was trimmed by 1 base and J by 1 base, leaving 10 bases between them. CDR1 and CDR2 (germline): KGHSH, LQKENI. DNA for the CDR3: TGTGCCAGCTCACCACGGATAGGGACCCAAGAGACCCAGTACTTC. Its translation is CASSPRIGTQETQYF. The variable domain in full, with the rest retrieved from reference TRBV18 and TRBJ2-5, is NAGVMQNPRHLVRRRGQEARLRCSPMKGHSHVYWYRQLPEEGLKFMVYLQKENIIDESGMPKERFSAEFPKEGPSILRIQQVVRGDSAAYFCASSPRIGTQETQYFGPGTRLLVL.

V gene TRBV5-5 combines with J gene TRBJ1-2, with D uncertain. V lost 1 base and J 0 bases, leaving 13 bases between the germline ends. There are 16 residues in the CDR3. Per the germline V gene, CDR1 is SGHKS and CDR2 is YYEKEE (reference sequence). The CDR3 loop is CASSLFEFAANYGYTF. The CDR3 region has the DNA TGTGCCAGCAGCTTGTTCGAGTTCGCAGCTAACTATGGCTACACCTTC.

The chain couples TRBV9 to TRBJ1-1; possibly TRBD1 for D (5 bases). Deletions cut 4 bases from V and 4 bases from J, with 17 bases between. This CDR3 region has 15 residues. Germline V gene sequence: CDR1 SGDLS, CDR2 YYNGEE. The DNA for the CDR3 is TGTGCCAGCAGCTTAACGGTAGGGGTCAGCACTGAAGCTTTCTTT. Its protein is CASSLTVGVSTEAFF.

The rearrangement links TRBV4-2 to TRBJ1-3; no firm D call. V lost 2 bases and J lost 4, with 6 bases in between. Germline assignment: CDR1 LGHNA and CDR2 YNFKEQ. The CDR3 has 13 amino acids. The CDR3 loop is CASSQMTGNTIYF. In DNA form, the CDR3 reads TGTGCCAGCAGCCAAATGACAGGAAACACCATATATTTT.

The sample holds many counts of this clone. Relative to the germline gene, one junction end is altered; a read error may explain this. V usage is TRBV5-1 and J usage is TRBJ1-1; D ambiguous. The germline gives CDR1 SGHRS, CDR2 YFSETQ. The CDR3 contains 18 residues. As DNA, the CDR3 is TGCGCCAGCAGCTATCCTAACCGAACTGATATAGTGAATACTGAAGCTTTCTTT. Encoded protein: CASSYPNRTDIVNTEAFF.

Points on this clone: The sample has other DNA sequences that encode this CDR3 too. The chain has TRBV5-1 and TRBJ2-1; tentative D call: TRBD2 (5 bases). The V end lost 5 bases, the J end lost 1 base, and 10 bases lay between the germline ends. In germline, CDR1 is SGHRS, CDR2 YFSETQ. The CDR3 extends over 14 amino acids. This CDR3 reads CASSRGQSYNEQFF. CDR3 coding DNA: TGCGCCAGCAGTCGCGGGCAGTCCTACAATGAGCAGTTCTTC.

This clone has just one count. The CDR3 nucleotides read TGTGCCAGCAGTGTTACAGGGGCGCCCGCTAACTATGGCTACACCTTC. Protein: CASSVTGAPANYGYTF. The chain recombines TRBV28 with TRBJ1-2, with 7 nucleotides matching TRBD1. CDR1 and CDR2 (germline): MDHEN, SYDVKM. The CDR3 totals 16 residues. With 5 bases clipped from V and 0 bases from J, the junction kept 9 bases outside the gene matches.

The rearrangement joins TRBV21-1 to TRBJ2-7; TRBD2, the table's D call, lacks a check against the DNA. TRBV21-1 is designated a pseudogene. The CDR3 has 17 residues. CDR3 loop: CASIPNPLGREPYEQYF. CDR3 DNA sequence: TGTGCCAGCATACCAAATCCCCTGGGGAGGGAACCCTACGAGCAGTACTTC.

This clone was picked up one time. The V and J genes are TRBV6-1 and TRBJ1-2; D unclear. The CDR3 totals 13 residues. The V and J ends lost 7 bases and 4 bases respectively, with 13 bases between them. Germline V gives CDR1 MNHNS, CDR2 SASEGT. CDR3 region: CASIPRAFYGYTF. The CDR3 coding sequence is TGTGCCAGCATCCCCCGGGCCTTCTATGGCTACACCTTC.

The gene calls are TRBV5-5 and TRBJ1-4; D is possibly TRBD1 (5 bases). Germline V gene sequence: CDR1 SGHKS, CDR2 YYEKEE (reference sequence). Trimming cost V 7 bases and J 5 bases, with 12 bases left between them. The CDR3 has 13 residues. The chain's CDR3 is CASFRAPNEKLFF. The CDR3 bases are TGTGCCAGCTTCAGGGCACCGAATGAAAAACTGTTTTTT.

The chain joins TRBV4-3 to TRBJ1-4, with 9 bases that match TRBD1. Trimming took 5 bases from V and 5 from J; bases not matched to a gene: 6. This CDR3 is 15 amino acids long. The germline CDR1 and CDR2 sequences are LGHNA and YSLEER. The CDR3 DNA follows: TGCGCCAGCAGCTCCCACAGGGGGCAGAATGAAAAACTGTTTTTT. Its protein is CASSSHRGQNEKLFF.

The V gene is TRBV2, the J gene TRBJ1-1; possibly TRBD1 for D (6 bases). V lost 6 bases, J lost 2 bases, and 13 bases lay in between. Germline V lookup: CDR1 SNHLY, CDR2 FYNNEI. The CDR3 runs to 14 residues. CDR3 protein: CASRSTGTNTEAFF. The CDR3 coding sequence is TGTGCCAGCAGAAGCACAGGGACAAACACTGAAGCTTTCTTT.

The rearrangement joins TRBV4-2 to TRBJ2-1; maybe TRBD1 (5 bases). The CDR3 runs to 15 residues. In germline, CDR1 is LGHNA, CDR2 YNFKEQ. The V end lost 1 base, the J end lost 5 bases, and 12 bases lay between the germline ends. The CDR3 DNA follows: TGTGCCAGCAGCCAAGTCGGTCAGGGCAACAATGAGCAGTTCTTC. Translated: CASSQVGQGNNEQFF.

This rearrangement joins TRBV7-9 to TRBJ2-3; 8 bases are shared with TRBD2. The CDR3 contains 15 residues. CDR1 SEHNR and CDR2 FQNEAQ come from the germline V gene (reference sequence). J lost 3 bases, V lost 7 bases, and 9 bases had no gene match. In DNA form, the CDR3 reads TGTGCCAGCACCACGGGGGGGCAAAGTACAGATACGCAGTATTTT. The encoded protein is CASTTGGQSTDTQYF. Based on the CDR3 plus reference TRBV7-9 and TRBJ2-3, the full variable domain is DTGVSQNPRHKITKRGQNVTFRCDPISEHNRLYWYRQTLGQGPEFLTYFQNEAQLEKSRLLSDRFSAERPKGSFSTLEIQRTEQGDSAMYLCASTTGGQSTDTQYFGPGTRLTVL.

The table lists this clone with a few counts. The rearrangement links TRBV5-1 to TRBJ1-2; the match to TRBD1 covers 9 bases. The CDR3 is 16 amino acids. The trim removed 0 bases at V and 5 bases at J, leaving 8 bases unmatched. Germline V CDR1 and CDR2: SGHRS, YFSETQ. CDR3 DNA: TGCGCCAGCAGCTTGGCCACGGGACAGGGTGTATATGGCTACACCTTC. It translates to CASSLATGQGVYGYTF.